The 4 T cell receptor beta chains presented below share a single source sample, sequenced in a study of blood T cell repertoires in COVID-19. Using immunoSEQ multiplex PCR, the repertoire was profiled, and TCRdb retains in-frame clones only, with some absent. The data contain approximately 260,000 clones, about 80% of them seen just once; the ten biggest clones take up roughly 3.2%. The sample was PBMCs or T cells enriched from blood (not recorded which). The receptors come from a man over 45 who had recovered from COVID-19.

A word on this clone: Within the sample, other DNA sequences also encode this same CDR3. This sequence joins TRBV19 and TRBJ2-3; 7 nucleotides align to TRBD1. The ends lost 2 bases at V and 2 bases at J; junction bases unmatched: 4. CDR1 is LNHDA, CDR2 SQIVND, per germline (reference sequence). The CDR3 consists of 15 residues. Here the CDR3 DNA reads TGTGCCAGTAGTATAAGACAGGGAGCCACAGATACGCAGTATTTT. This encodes CASSIRQGATDTQYF.

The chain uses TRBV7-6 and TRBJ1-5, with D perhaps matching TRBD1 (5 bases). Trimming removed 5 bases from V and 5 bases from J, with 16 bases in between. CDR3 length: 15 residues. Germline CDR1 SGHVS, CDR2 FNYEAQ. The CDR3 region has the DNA TGTGCCAGCAGCCTCTATCAGGGTCTCGATCAGCCCCAGCATTTT. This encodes CASSLYQGLDQPQHF.

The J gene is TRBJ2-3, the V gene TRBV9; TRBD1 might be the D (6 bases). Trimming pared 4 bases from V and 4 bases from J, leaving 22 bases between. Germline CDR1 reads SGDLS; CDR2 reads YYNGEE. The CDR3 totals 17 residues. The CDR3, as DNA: TGTGCCAGCAGCCCCTTTCCCCAGGACAGACACTCAGATACGCAGTATTTT. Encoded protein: CASSPFPQDRHSDTQYF.

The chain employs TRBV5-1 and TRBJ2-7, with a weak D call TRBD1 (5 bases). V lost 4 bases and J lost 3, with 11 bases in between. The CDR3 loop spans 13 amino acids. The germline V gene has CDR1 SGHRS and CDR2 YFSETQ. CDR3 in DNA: TGCGCCAGCAGCCCGGACACTATCTACGAGCAGTACTTC. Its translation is CASSPDTIYEQYF.